The source of this TCR beta chain is a study of blood T cell repertoires in COVID-19. The wider study: Acute and convalescent COVID-19 specimens originated in the United States, Italy and Spain. Sample material is recorded as cDNA or gDNA derived from T cells, B-cell-depleted T cells, or PBMCs.

Seattle patient enrollment occurred during active infection, with longitudinal follow-up thereafter. The table came from immunoSEQ multiplex PCR; TCRdb's copy has only in-frame clones and leaves some out. Of roughly 53,000 clones in the sample, about 90% were seen once. This clone was detected a few times. CDR1 and CDR2 (germline): SGHNT, YYREEE (reference sequence). After removal of 4 bases from V and 1 base from J, the junction contained 4 bases not matched to a gene. This CDR3 spans 16 amino acids. Specimen: peripheral blood. The rearrangement uses TRBV5-4 and TRBJ2-7; 14 bases match TRBD2. The receptor's source is a woman aged 80 or older with COVID-19, enrolled during active disease. CDR3 DNA sequence: TGTGCCAGCAGCATCGGACTAGCGGGGGGATCCTACGAGCAGTACTTC. Translated, it gives CASSIGLAGGSYEQYF.